This T cell receptor (beta chain) was recovered during a study of blood T cell repertoires in COVID-19. Study information: Whether acute or convalescent, the COVID-19 samples came from the United States, Italy and Spain. Sample material is recorded as cDNA or gDNA derived from T cells, B-cell-depleted T cells, or PBMCs.

Under the authors' procedure: Estimated nucleated cell counts came from reference gene primer amplification. Sequencing used immunoSEQ multiplex PCR; TCRdb keeps in-frame clones, though not all of them. V and J calls and clone size are given by that table; D and trimming were obtained from the DNA. The sample shows about 100,000 clones, 70% to 90% of them seen only once. The germline CDR1 and CDR2 sequences are SGHRS and YFSETQ. The CDR3 length is 16 residues. V gave up 0 bases and J gave up 0 bases, with 12 bases separating them. The sequenced sample consisted of peripheral blood. This TCR was recovered from a human donor in a cohort sampled during active COVID-19. The rearrangement uses TRBV5-1 and TRBJ1-1; D unclear. The CDR3 sequence is CASSLATDFMNTEAFF. The CDR3 DNA sequence: TGCGCCAGCAGCTTGGCCACGGACTTTATGAACACTGAAGCTTTCTTT.